The subject of this entry is one TCR beta chain. Its target is unknown. This PCR relied on a set of 60 Vbeta primers and 13 Jbeta primers. Measured with immunoSEQ multiplex PCR; TCRdb has only the in-frame clones, and not every one. The profile shows about 170,000 clones, 70% to 90% of them singletons. This specimen comes from a study of cytomegalovirus exposure and HLA in healthy donors. Study-wide findings and caveats: Reportedly, diagnosis of cytomegalovirus status by the classifier showed high specificity and sensitivity.

V was clipped by 0 bases and J by 7 bases; unmatched bases: 3. CDR1 SGHAT and CDR2 FQNNGV come from the germline V gene. CDR3 length: 16 amino acids. V usage is TRBV11-2 and J usage is TRBJ2-1; 13 positions agree with TRBD2. The source of this sequence is a man in his late teens or twenties in good health and CMV-seropositive. The sequencing input was PBMCs. The CDR3, as DNA: TGTGCCAGCAGCTTAGAGCAGGGACTAGCGGGGAATGAGCAGTTCTTC. Its translation: CASSLEQGLAGNEQFF.